These 30 T cell receptor beta chains were all obtained from the same sample, sequenced in a study of graft-versus-host responses after intestinal transplantation. The method was immunoSEQ multiplex PCR; TCRdb's version includes in-frame clones alone and lacks a portion of them. This sample has 80,000 to 100,000 clones, with around nine tenths found just once. No antigen has been assigned to these receptors. The specimen was unstimulated CD4+ T cells sorted from spleen or lymph node cells, collected before intestinal transplant. The receptors stem from a human donor who received an intestinal transplant.

This chain uses TRBV7-9 with TRBJ1-1; TRBD1 is a possible D gene (5 bases). The CDR3 runs to 13 residues. Germline-derived CDR1 and CDR2 are SEHNR and FQNEAQ (reference sequence). V was clipped by 5 bases and J by 2 bases, with 9 bases between them. CDR3 region: CASSQGGNTEAFF. The DNA of the CDR3 is TGTGCCAGCAGCCAGGGTGGTAACACTGAAGCTTTCTTT.

The chain couples TRBV6-1 to TRBJ2-7; 7 bases agree with TRBD1. V was pared by 8 bases and J by 1 base, with 2 bases of the junction left unmatched. Germline V gene sequence: CDR1 MNHNS, CDR2 SASEGT. The CDR3 runs 12 residues. CDR3 in DNA: TGTGCCAGCGAGGGACAGTCCTACGAGCAGTACTTC. It translates to CASEGQSYEQYF.

The chain uses TRBV9 and TRBJ2-1; 9 positions agree with TRBD2. Germline assignment: CDR1 SGDLS and CDR2 YYNGEE. Trimming removed 5 bases from V and 0 bases from J; junction bases left unmatched: 3. CDR3 length: 15 amino acids. The CDR3 here is CASSEAGGSYNEQFF. Written as DNA, the CDR3 is TGTGCCAGCAGTGAAGCGGGAGGCTCCTACAATGAGCAGTTCTTC.

The rearrangement links TRBV18 to TRBJ1-1, with D perhaps matching TRBD1 (5 bases). Deletions cut 2 bases from V and 1 base from J, with 11 bases between. This CDR3 comprises 15 residues. The V gene's germline CDR1 is KGHSH and CDR2 LQKENI. The CDR3 loop is CASSPTRQTNTEAFF. The CDR3 nucleotides read TGTGCCAGCTCACCAACGCGACAGACGAACACTGAAGCTTTCTTT.

V is TRBV5-1 and J is TRBJ1-4, with 9 nucleotides matching TRBD1. V trimming: 0 bases; J trimming: 8 bases; junction bases outside the gene matches: 2. This CDR3 region has 14 residues. Looked up from germline, CDR1 is SGHRS and CDR2 is YFSETQ. The CDR3 protein is CASSLGQGGEKLFF. The CDR3 DNA sequence: TGCGCCAGCAGCTTGGGACAGGGGGGGGAAAAACTGTTTTTT.

The V and J genes are TRBV9 and TRBJ1-1; D is ambiguous. In germline, CDR1 is SGDLS, CDR2 YYNGEE. With 0 bases removed from V and 5 bases from J, the gap between germline ends came to 11 bases. The CDR3 runs 14 residues. The CDR3, as DNA: TGTGCCAGCAGCGTAGATCCCGGAGGAACTGAAGCTTTCTTT. Amino acid sequence: CASSVDPGGTEAFF.

The rearrangement joins TRBV27 to TRBJ1-6, with a possible D match to TRBD1 (6 bases). This CDR3 has 13 residues. Deletions cut 8 bases from V and 10 bases from J, with 15 bases between. Germline V gene sequence: CDR1 MNHEY, CDR2 SMNVEV (reference sequence). The CDR3 nucleotides read TGTGCCAGCCGACCCCCTACAGGGTCACCCCTCCACTTT. It is translated as CASRPPTGSPLHF.

The chain recombines TRBV5-4 with TRBJ2-3; no clear D. Between the trimmed V and J ends, which lost 2 bases and 3 bases, there was a span of 13 bases. The CDR3 totals 15 residues. Per germline, CDR1 SGHNT and CDR2 YYREEE (reference sequence). The CDR3 loop is CASSFRRGRTDTQYF. The DNA of the CDR3 is TGTGCCAGCAGCTTTCGGCGAGGTCGAACAGATACGCAGTATTTT.

The J gene is TRBJ2-5, the V gene TRBV7-9; a weak D match, TRBD2 (5 bases). The ends were cut back, 5 bases at V and 5 bases at J, with 15 bases in the middle. The CDR3 consists of 14 residues. CDR1 and CDR2 (germline): SEHNR, FQNEAQ (reference sequence). The CDR3 sequence: CASSQRVTGETQYF. DNA for the CDR3: TGTGCCAGCAGCCAGAGGGTAACGGGGGAGACCCAGTACTTC.

This clone was recorded once. V gene TRBV28 combines with J gene TRBJ1-2; D is possibly TRBD1 (6 bases). Germline CDR1 is MDHEN and CDR2 is SYDVKM. The CDR3 length is 14 residues. Trimming stripped 6 bases from V and 7 bases from J, with 18 bases between. CDR3 DNA: TGTGCCAGCAGACCATGGGGGCCGACTCTTGGCTACACCTTC. Its translation is CASRPWGPTLGYTF.

The rearrangement links TRBV6-1 to TRBJ1-3, with a possible D match to TRBD1 (6 bases). CDR1 MNHNS and CDR2 SASEGT come from the germline V gene. The ends were cut back, 8 bases at V and 4 bases at J, with 6 bases in the middle. The CDR3 consists of 11 residues. In nucleotides, the CDR3 is TGTGCCAGCGGACAGGGAAACACCATATATTTT. Its translation: CASGQGNTIYF.

The chain recombines TRBV28 with TRBJ1-4, with 7 bases matching TRBD1. The CDR3 totals 16 residues. The ends lost 3 bases at V and 3 bases at J; junction bases unmatched: 7. Per the germline V gene, CDR1 is MDHEN and CDR2 is SYDVKM. CDR3 coding DNA: TGTGCCAGCAGTTTGGGGGGACAGTTGGCTAATGAAAAACTGTTTTTT. It is translated as CASSLGGQLANEKLFF.

The chain employs TRBV29-1 and TRBJ2-4, with TRBD1 identical over 10 bases. In germline, CDR1 is SQVTM, CDR2 ANQGSEA. With V trimmed by 6 bases and J by 7 bases, 6 bases remained unmatched. The CDR3 is 13 amino acids. The CDR3 spells CSVAGQGVNIQYF. The CDR3 nucleotides are TGCAGCGTCGCAGGACAGGGGGTGAACATTCAGTACTTC.

This sequence joins TRBV5-8 and TRBJ1-2; TRBD1 matches at 12 bases. Germline trimming cut 2 bases from V and 7 bases from J; bases unmatched to any gene: 9. This CDR3 has 16 residues. The germline V gene encodes CDR1 SGHTS and CDR2 YDEGEE. The CDR3 DNA follows: TGTGCCAGCAGCTTCCGTCCGGGACAGGGGGCGAGTGGCTACACCTTC. Amino acids: CASSFRPGQGASGYTF.

The V and J genes are TRBV15 and TRBJ2-7; 8 nucleotides line up with TRBD1. The CDR3 length is 15 residues. Per the germline V gene, CDR1 is LNHNV and CDR2 is YYDKDF (reference sequence). V lost 4 bases and J lost 2; bases outside the gene matches: 7. For the CDR3, the DNA is TGTGCCACCAGCACCCGGACAGGGAAGACCTACGAGCAGTACTTC. It translates to CATSTRTGKTYEQYF.

The sample holds one count of this clone. This chain uses TRBV27 with TRBJ2-7; TRBD2 aligns across 10 bases. CDR3 length: 14 residues. V shed 5 bases and J 4 bases; nucleotides not matched to a gene: 5. Germline values: CDR1 MNHEY, CDR2 SMNVEV (reference sequence). CDR3 coding DNA: TGTGCCAGCAGTCGGAGCGGGGGGGCGTACGAGCAGTACTTC. Translation gives CASSRSGGAYEQYF.

V is TRBV7-9 and J is TRBJ1-1; D is perhaps TRBD1 (6 bases). This CDR3 comprises 10 residues. The germline gives CDR1 SEHNR, CDR2 FQNEAQ (reference sequence). V lost 8 bases, J lost 8 bases, and 9 bases lay in between. DNA of the CDR3: TGTGCCAGCGGGGGCAACGAAGCTTTCTTT. Residues: CASGGNEAFF. Full variable domain (remainder filled in from reference TRBV7-9 and TRBJ1-1): DTGVSQNPRHKITKRGQNVTFRCDPISEHNRLYWYRQTLGQGPEFLTYFQNEAQLEKSRLLSDRFSAERPKGSFSTLEIQRTEQGDSAMYLCASGGNEAFFGQGTRLTVV.

The chain recombines TRBV6-5 with TRBJ1-4; no definite D call. V gave up 3 bases and J gave up 11 bases, with 7 bases separating them. The CDR3 runs 11 residues. Germline assignment: CDR1 MNHEY and CDR2 SVGAGI. Here the CDR3 reads CASSYSVKLFF. Written as DNA, the CDR3 is TGTGCCAGCAGTTATTCCGTGAAACTGTTTTTT.

This rearrangement joins TRBV4-2 to TRBJ2-3; 13 bases map to TRBD2. Germline V gives CDR1 LGHNA, CDR2 YNFKEQ. The CDR3 runs 17 residues. Unmatched junction bases numbered 5, after V lost 0 bases and J lost 5 bases. CDR3 bases: TGTGCCAGCAGCCAAGATGTACTAGCGGGAGGGAAAGATACGCAGTATTTT. Residues: CASSQDVLAGGKDTQYF.

The rearrangement joins TRBV6-1 to TRBJ1-2, with D perhaps TRBD1 (5 bases). The germline gives CDR1 MNHNS, CDR2 SASEGT. V lost 2 bases to trimming and J lost 6 bases, with 16 bases between them. CDR3 length: 15 amino acids. The CDR3 DNA is TGTGCCAGCAGTGAACACGGCAGGTCAGGGAATGGCTACACCTTC. Protein sequence: CASSEHGRSGNGYTF.

The chain carries TRBV10-1 and TRBJ2-7; D not resolved. The CDR3 sequence is 10 residues long. V lost 4 bases and J 9 bases, leaving 7 bases between the germline ends. The germline V gene has CDR1 WNHNN and CDR2 SYGVQD (reference sequence). The CDR3 region has the DNA TGCGCCAGCAGTGTACGGAGGCAGTACTTC. This encodes CASSVRRQYF.

The gene calls are TRBV7-8 and TRBJ2-2; 9 bases align to TRBD2. After removal of 5 bases from V and 8 bases from J, the junction contained 18 bases not matched to a gene. The CDR3 loop spans 18 amino acids. The germline gives CDR1 SGHVS, CDR2 FQNEAQ. The CDR3 bases are TGTGCCAGCAGCACCCTCGCTAGCGGGGTAGTTGGTCCTGGGGAGCTGTTTTTT. Protein product: CASSTLASGVVGPGELFF.

V and J are TRBV6-5 and TRBJ1-6, with D unresolved. With 5 bases removed from V and 5 bases from J, the gap between germline ends came to 13 bases. In germline, CDR1 is MNHEY, CDR2 SVGAGI. The CDR3 totals 15 residues. CDR3 bases: TGTGCCAGCAGTCCCCCCGGGAGAAATAATTCACCCCTCCACTTT. Protein product: CASSPPGRNNSPLHF.

This clone has more than one count but fewer than ten. The J gene is TRBJ1-1, the V gene TRBV7-9; D is unresolved. The CDR3 is 12 residues long. Trimming took 4 bases from V and 1 from J, leaving 4 bases between them. The germline V gene encodes CDR1 SEHNR and CDR2 FQNEAQ (reference sequence). The CDR3 nucleotides are TGTGCCAGCAGCTCAGAGAACACTGAAGCTTTCTTT. It specifies CASSSENTEAFF.

This chain uses TRBV5-8 with TRBJ2-5; D gene uncertain. CDR3 size: 10 residues. Trimming cost V 6 bases and J 8 bases, with 8 bases left between them. Germline values: CDR1 SGHTS, CDR2 YDEGEE. CDR3 loop: CASTPTTQYF. CDR3 nucleotide sequence: TGTGCCAGCACACCGACAACCCAGTACTTC.

The chain has TRBV6-6 and TRBJ2-1; no firm D call. This CDR3 is built from 13 residues. Germline V gene data show CDR1 as MNHNY and CDR2 as SVGAGI (reference sequence). With 6 bases removed from V and 0 bases from J, the gap between germline ends came to 6 bases. CDR3 in DNA: TGTGCCAGCAGCCGGAGCTCCTACAATGAGCAGTTCTTC. Encoded protein: CASSRSSYNEQFF.

The V call is TRBV4-1, the J call TRBJ2-1; D remains ambiguous. Trimming shortened V by 3 bases and J by 5 bases, and 5 bases separated the two germline ends. This CDR3 comprises 12 residues. From germline, CDR1 is MGHRA and CDR2 YSYEKL. DNA of the CDR3: TGCGCCAGCAGCCACCGGGACAATGAGCAGTTCTTC. Encoded protein: CASSHRDNEQFF.

Worth noting for this clone: One junction end disagrees with the germline gene, perhaps due to a read error. The chain employs TRBV7-7 and TRBJ2-1; D gene unclear. Germline CDR1 and CDR2: SSHAT and FNYEAQ (reference sequence). The CDR3 length is 15 residues. Here the CDR3 reads CASSLSVSPVNEQFF. CDR3 DNA: TGTGCTAGCAGCTTATCCGTGTCCCCCGTGAATGAGCAGTTCTTC.

The chain links TRBV11-2 to TRBJ1-2, with a weak D call TRBD1 (5 bases). V was clipped by 4 bases and J by 4 bases, with 13 bases between them. This CDR3 is built from 14 residues. Germline CDR1 is SGHAT and CDR2 is FQNNGV. CDR3 amino acids: CASSWGDGLYGYTF. The CDR3 DNA follows: TGTGCCAGCAGCTGGGGGGACGGCCTCTATGGCTACACCTTC.

This chain links TRBV19 with TRBJ1-1; 7 nucleotides match TRBD1. Germline assignment: CDR1 LNHDA and CDR2 SQIVND (reference sequence). V shed 11 bases and J 0 bases; nucleotides not matched to a gene: 9. There are 14 residues in the CDR3. CDR3 DNA sequence: TGTGCCGCTGGGGGGACAGCCATGAACACTGAAGCTTTCTTT. It translates to CAAGGTAMNTEAFF.